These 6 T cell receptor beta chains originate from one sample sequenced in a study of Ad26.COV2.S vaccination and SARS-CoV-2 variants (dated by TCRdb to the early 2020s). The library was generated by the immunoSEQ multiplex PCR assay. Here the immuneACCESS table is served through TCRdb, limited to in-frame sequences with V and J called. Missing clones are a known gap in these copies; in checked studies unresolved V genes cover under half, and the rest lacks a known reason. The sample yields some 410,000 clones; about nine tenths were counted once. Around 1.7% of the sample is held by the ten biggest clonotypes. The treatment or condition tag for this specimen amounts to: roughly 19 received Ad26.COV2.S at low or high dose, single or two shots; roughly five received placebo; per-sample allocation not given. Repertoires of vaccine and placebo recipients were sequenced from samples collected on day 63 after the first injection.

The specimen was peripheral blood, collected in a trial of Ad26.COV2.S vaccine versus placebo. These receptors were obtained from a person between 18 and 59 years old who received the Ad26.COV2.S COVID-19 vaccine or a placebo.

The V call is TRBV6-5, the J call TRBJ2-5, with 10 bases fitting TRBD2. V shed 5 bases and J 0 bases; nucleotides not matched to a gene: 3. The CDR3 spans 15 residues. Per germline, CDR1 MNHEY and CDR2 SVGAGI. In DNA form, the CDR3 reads TGTGCCAGCAGTCCTAGCGGGGGACACCAAGAGACCCAGTACTTC. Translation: CASSPSGGHQETQYF.

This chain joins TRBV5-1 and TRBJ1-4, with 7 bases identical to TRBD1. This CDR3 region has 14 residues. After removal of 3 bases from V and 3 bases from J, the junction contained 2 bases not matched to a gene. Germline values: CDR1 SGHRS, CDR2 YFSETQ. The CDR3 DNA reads TGCGCCAGCAGCTATGGACAGGCTAATGAAAAACTGTTTTTT. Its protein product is CASSYGQANEKLFF. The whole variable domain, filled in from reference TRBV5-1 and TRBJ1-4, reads KAGVTQTPRYLIKTRGQQVTLSCSPISGHRSVSWYQQTPGQGLQFLFEYFSETQRNKGNFPGRFSGRQFSNSRSEMNVSTLELGDSALYLCASSYGQANEKLFFGSGTQLSVL.

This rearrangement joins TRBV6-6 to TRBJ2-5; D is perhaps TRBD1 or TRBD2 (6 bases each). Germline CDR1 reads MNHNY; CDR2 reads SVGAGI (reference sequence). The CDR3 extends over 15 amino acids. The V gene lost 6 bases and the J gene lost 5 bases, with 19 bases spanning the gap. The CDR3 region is CASRMSGAREETQYF. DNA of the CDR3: TGTGCCAGCAGGATGTCGGGGGCGAGGGAGGAGACCCAGTACTTC.

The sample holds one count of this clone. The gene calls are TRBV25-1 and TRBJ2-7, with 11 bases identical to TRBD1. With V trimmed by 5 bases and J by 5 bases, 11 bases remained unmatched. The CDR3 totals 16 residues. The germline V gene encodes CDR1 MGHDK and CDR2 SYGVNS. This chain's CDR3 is CASSHRTGGYRDEQYF. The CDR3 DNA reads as TGTGCCAGCAGTCACCGGACAGGGGGCTATCGCGACGAGCAGTACTTC.

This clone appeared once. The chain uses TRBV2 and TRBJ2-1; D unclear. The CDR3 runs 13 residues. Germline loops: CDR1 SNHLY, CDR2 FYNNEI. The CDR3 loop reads CVMVGSKYNEQFF. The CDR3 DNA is TGTGTTATGGTAGGTTCTAAATACAATGAGCAGTTCTTC. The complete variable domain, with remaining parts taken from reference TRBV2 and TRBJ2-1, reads EPEVTQTPSHQVTQMGQEVILRCVPISNHLYFYWYRQILGQKVEFLVSFYNNEISEKSEIFDDQFSVERPDGSNFTLKIRSTKLEDSAMYFCVMVGSKYNEQFFGPGTRLTVL.

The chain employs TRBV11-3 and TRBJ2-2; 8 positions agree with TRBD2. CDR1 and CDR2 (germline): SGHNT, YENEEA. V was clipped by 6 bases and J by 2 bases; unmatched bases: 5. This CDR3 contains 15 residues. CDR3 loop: CASSSGDTNTGELFF. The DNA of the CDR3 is TGTGCCAGCAGTAGCGGGGATACTAACACCGGGGAGCTGTTTTTT. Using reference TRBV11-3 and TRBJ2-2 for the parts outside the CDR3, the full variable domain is EAGVVQSPRYKIIEKKQPVAFWCNPISGHNTLYWYLQNLGQGPELLIRYENEEAVDDSQLPKDRFSAERLKGVDSTLKIQPAELGDSAVYLCASSSGDTNTGELFFGEGSRLTVL.